One and the same sample provided the 3 T cell receptor beta chains below, sequenced in a study of blood T cell repertoires in COVID-19. Some clones are missing from TCRdb's copy, which holds only in-frame ones; the method was immunoSEQ multiplex PCR. Of about 67,000 clones listed, around 85% are singletons. The sequencing input was peripheral blood. The receptors stem from a woman aged 80 or older with acute or convalescent COVID-19.

V is TRBV4-2 and J is TRBJ2-2; 16 nucleotides line up with TRBD2. Germline CDR1 LGHNA, CDR2 YNFKEQ. J gave up 6 bases and V 0 bases, and 4 bases lay outside the gene matches. There are 18 residues in the CDR3. DNA for the CDR3: TGTGCCAGCAGCCAAGATGGGACTAGCGGGGGGGCGGCCGGGGAGCTGTTTTTT. Protein: CASSQDGTSGGAAGELFF.

CDR3 sequence (DNA): TGTGCCAGCAGCTTAGTCGCCGGCCAAGGGGCTGAAGCTTTCTTT. Its translation: CASSLVAGQGAEAFF. The V gene is TRBV7-8, the J gene TRBJ1-1; D is possibly TRBD1 (5 bases). The CDR3 runs to 15 residues. CDR1 SGHVS and CDR2 FQNEAQ come from the germline V gene. The V end was cut by 1 base, the J end by 6 bases, with 15 bases between.

The rearrangement joins TRBV3-1 (or the pseudogene TRBV3-2) to TRBJ1-1; tentatively, D is TRBD1 (5 bases). V lost 5 bases and J 2 bases, leaving 18 bases between the germline ends. Germline-derived CDR1 and CDR2 are LGHDT and YNNKEL (reference sequence). The CDR3 is 16 residues long. CDR3 loop: CASSDRDRGVNTEAFF. DNA for the CDR3: TGTGCCAGCAGCGATCGGGACCGCGGGGTTAACACTGAAGCTTTCTTT.